Below, 25 T cell receptor beta chains from the same sample are listed, as sequenced in a study of patients and donors after allogeneic stem cell transplantation. MiXCR was run by TCRdb on the RT-PCR reads, yielding one entry per CDR3 protein. The data hold about 960,000 distinct CDR3 sequences, with under 20% observed a single time. The sample was blood, either unsorted or a sorted T cell fraction (not recorded which). The source is a human donor who was either an allogeneic HSCT recipient or a stem cell or donor lymphocyte infusion donor (not recorded which). It is not recorded whose cells these are; they may come from a transplant donor.

The chain is built from TRBV11-1 and TRBJ2-6, with TRBD1 matching 10 bases. Germline CDR1 and CDR2: SGHAT and FQDESV (reference sequence). V shed 1 base and J 2 bases; nucleotides not matched to a gene: 8. The CDR3 extends over 19 amino acids. The CDR3 loop reads CASSLGVGQGIAGANVLTF. The CDR3, as DNA: TGTGCCAGCAGCTTAGGTGTGGGACAGGGGATAGCTGGGGCCAACGTCCTGACTTTC. The whole variable domain, filled in from reference TRBV11-1 and TRBJ2-6, reads EAEVAQSPRYKITEKSQAVAFWCDPISGHATLYWYRQILGQGPELLVQFQDESVVDDSQLPKDRFSAERLKGVDSTLKIQPAELGDSAMYLCASSLGVGQGIAGANVLTFGAGSRLTVL.

The chain combines TRBV9 with TRBJ2-5; 8 nucleotides match TRBD1. The germline V gene has CDR1 SGDLS and CDR2 YYNGEE. V shed 3 bases and J 0 bases; nucleotides not matched to a gene: 7. This CDR3 comprises 16 residues. The CDR3 region is CASSARDRGYQETQYF. The CDR3, as DNA: TGTGCCAGCAGCGCCCGTGACAGGGGCTACCAAGAGACCCAGTACTTC.

This clonotype appeared a few times. The chain uses TRBV15 and TRBJ2-5; D unclear. The CDR3 runs 10 residues. Germline CDR1 is LNHNV and CDR2 is YYDKDF (reference sequence). V shed 8 bases and J shed 4 bases, with 5 bases lying between them. The CDR3 reads CATGAETQYF. In nucleotides, the CDR3 is TGTGCCACCGGCGCAGAGACCCAGTACTTC.

In DNA, the CDR3 is TGCAGTGCTCACCGAGGGGCCTCCTACGAGCAGTACTTC. Amino acid sequence: CSAHRGASYEQYF. The chain is built from TRBV20-1 and TRBJ2-7; D is tentatively TRBD1 or TRBD2 (5 bases each). Trimming took off 5 bases at V and 0 bases at J, with 11 bases between the two ends. The CDR3 runs to 13 residues. Germline assignment: CDR1 DFQATT and CDR2 SNEGSKA (reference sequence).

The V call is TRBV18, the J call TRBJ2-6; weak D call: TRBD1 (8 bases). The ends were cut back, 4 bases at V and 4 bases at J, with 20 bases in the middle. CDR3 length equals 18 residues. CDR1 is KGHSH and CDR2 is LQKENI in the germline V gene. CDR3 region: CASSLNRGGRLGANVLTF. As DNA, the CDR3 is TGTGCCAGCTCACTGAACAGGGGGGGACGCCTGGGGGCCAACGTCCTGACTTTC.

In its sample, this clonotype was seen a few times. The rearrangement uses TRBV5-1 and TRBJ1-3; the match to TRBD1 covers 7 bases. The germline V gene encodes CDR1 SGHRS and CDR2 YFSETQ. Trimming at V came to 4 bases and at J to 0 bases, leaving 7 bases not matched to a gene. The CDR3 loop spans 16 amino acids. For the CDR3, the DNA is TGCGCCAGCAGCCCCGGACAGGCGACCTCTGGAAACACCATATATTTT. Amino acid sequence: CASSPGQATSGNTIYF.

The chain's CDR3 is CAWSGGHQPQHF. CDR3 DNA sequence: TGTGCCTGGAGTGGAGGTCATCAGCCCCAGCATTTT. The chain carries TRBV30 and TRBJ1-5; D call uncertain. The CDR3 has 12 amino acids. Between the trimmed V and J ends, which lost 1 base and 5 bases, there was a span of 6 bases. Germline CDR1 reads GTSNPN; CDR2 reads SVGIG (reference sequence).

This sequence joins TRBV11-2 and TRBJ1-2; weak D call: TRBD1 (5 bases). V was shortened by 5 bases and J by 1 base, with 17 bases between the two germline ends. The CDR3 length is 16 residues. Germline CDR1 SGHAT, CDR2 FQNNGV. The CDR3 region is CASSGIKGRDNYGYTF. CDR3 nucleotides: TGTGCCAGCAGCGGAATTAAGGGCAGGGATAACTATGGCTACACCTTC.

The chain employs TRBV5-1 and TRBJ2-5; a weak D match, TRBD2 (7 bases). This CDR3 region has 15 residues. Trimming took 0 bases from V and 2 from J, leaving 11 bases between them. CDR1 is SGHRS, CDR2 YFSETQ, per germline. CDR3 sequence reads: CASSLGTAGQETQYF. The CDR3 DNA sequence: TGCGCCAGCAGCTTGGGGACAGCGGGACAAGAGACCCAGTACTTC.

This clonotype was seen many times. The CDR3 spells CASSLGQGRGYNEQFF. In nucleotides, the CDR3 is TGCGCCAGCAGCTTAGGACAGGGTCGAGGATACAATGAGCAGTTCTTC. The chain couples TRBV5-1 to TRBJ2-1; 8 bases are shared with TRBD1. Trimming took 2 bases from V and 4 from J; bases not matched to a gene: 8. Germline V gives CDR1 SGHRS, CDR2 YFSETQ. There are 16 residues in the CDR3.

In its sample, this clonotype was seen many times. The chain couples TRBV29-1 to TRBJ1-1; a weak D match, TRBD1 (5 bases). Germline V CDR1 and CDR2: SQVTM, ANQGSEA. V lost 1 base, J lost 1 base, and 10 bases lay in between. This CDR3 spans 14 amino acids. In DNA form, the CDR3 reads TGCAGCGTTGAAGTCAGGGCGGCGAACACTGAAGCTTTCTTT. As protein: CSVEVRAANTEAFF.

This clonotype was observed a handful of times. This chain joins TRBV6-1 and TRBJ2-5; a possible D gene is TRBD2 (5 bases). Trimming pared 6 bases from V and 1 base from J, leaving 12 bases between. The CDR3 has 14 amino acids. Germline CDR1 and CDR2: MNHNS and SASEGT. The CDR3 region has the DNA TGTGCCAGCAGACCCAGCGGACTCCAAGAGACCCAGTACTTC. This encodes CASRPSGLQETQYF.

The chain carries TRBV7-3 and TRBJ2-2, with 10 bases identical to TRBD2. The CDR3 is 15 amino acids. J was trimmed by 6 bases and V by 3 bases; bases with no gene match: 4. CDR1 and CDR2 (germline): SGHTA, FQGTGA. As DNA, the CDR3 is TGTGCCAGCAGCTTCCGGCTAGCGGGAGCCGGGGAGCTGTTTTTT. Residues: CASSFRLAGAGELFF.

This clonotype was detected a few times. The gene calls are TRBV2 and TRBJ1-2; D is uncertain. The CDR3 extends over 16 amino acids. CDR1 is SNHLY and CDR2 is FYNNEI in the germline V gene. Trimming took off 5 bases at V and 0 bases at J, with 16 bases between the two ends. The CDR3 DNA follows: TGTGCCAGCAGTCCTATGGACGGACCCTCTAACTATGGCTACACCTTC. This translates into CASSPMDGPSNYGYTF. The complete variable domain, with remaining parts taken from reference TRBV2 and TRBJ1-2, reads EPEVTQTPSHQVTQMGQEVILRCVPISNHLYFYWYRQILGQKVEFLVSFYNNEISEKSEIFDDQFSVERPDGSNFTLKIRSTKLEDSAMYFCASSPMDGPSNYGYTFGSGTRLTVV.

This clonotype was found a few times. This chain connects TRBV30 to TRBJ1-4; D remains unclear. Trimming removed 3 bases at V and 8 bases at J, with 10 bases between. The length of the CDR3 is 12 residues. In germline, CDR1 is GTSNPN, CDR2 SVGIG (reference sequence). The CDR3 loop is CAWRDQWEKLFF. CDR3 bases: TGTGCCTGGAGGGACCAATGGGAAAAACTGTTTTTT.

This chain connects TRBV6-1 to TRBJ2-2; a possible D gene is TRBD2 (6 bases). This CDR3 contains 16 residues. Germline V gene sequence: CDR1 MNHNS, CDR2 SASEGT. V lost 7 bases to trimming and J lost 4 bases, with 19 bases between them. The CDR3 protein is CASITPRRGGTGELFF. DNA of the CDR3: TGTGCCAGCATTACCCCACGGAGGGGAGGCACCGGGGAGCTGTTTTTT.

The chain employs TRBV2 and TRBJ2-5; a possible D gene is TRBD2 (5 bases). From germline, CDR1 is SNHLY and CDR2 FYNNEI. V was clipped by 6 bases and J by 2 bases, with 13 bases between them. The CDR3 totals 14 residues. CDR3 loop: CASRKEVLQETQYF. The CDR3 nucleotides read TGTGCCAGCAGGAAGGAGGTATTACAAGAGACCCAGTACTTC. The full variable domain, its missing parts supplied by reference TRBV2 and TRBJ2-5, is EPEVTQTPSHQVTQMGQEVILRCVPISNHLYFYWYRQILGQKVEFLVSFYNNEISEKSEIFDDQFSVERPDGSNFTLKIRSTKLEDSAMYFCASRKEVLQETQYFGPGTRLLVL.

The chain carries TRBV18 and TRBJ2-3, with D possibly called TRBD1 or TRBD2 (5 bases each). Trimming shortened V by 3 bases and J by 0 bases, and 10 bases separated the two germline ends. CDR1 is KGHSH, CDR2 LQKENI, per germline. The CDR3 is made up of 15 amino acids. The CDR3, as DNA: TGTGCCAGCTCACCTGCCGGGGCTAGCACAGATACGCAGTATTTT. This gives the protein CASSPAGASTDTQYF.

The rearrangement links TRBV12-3 or TRBV12-4 to TRBJ2-7, with 8 bases aligning to TRBD1. After removal of 8 bases from V and 3 bases from J, the junction contained 12 bases not matched to a gene. This CDR3 comprises 15 residues. CDR3 sequence reads: CASYPAHDRGYEQYF. The CDR3 bases are TGTGCCAGCTATCCTGCACATGACAGGGGCTACGAGCAGTACTTC.

V is TRBV7-9 and J is TRBJ2-5; D call uncertain. Per germline, CDR1 SEHNR and CDR2 FQNEAQ (reference sequence). This CDR3 is 13 amino acids long. V was shortened by 6 bases and J by 5 bases, with 13 bases between the two germline ends. CDR3 amino acids: CASRAGGVETQYF. CDR3 DNA sequence: TGTGCCAGCAGGGCCGGCGGCGTGGAGACCCAGTACTTC. Supplemented by reference TRBV7-9 and TRBJ2-5, the full variable domain reads DTGVSQNPRHKITKRGQNVTFRCDPISEHNRLYWYRQTLGQGPEFLTYFQNEAQLEKSRLLSDRFSAERPKGSFSTLEIQRTEQGDSAMYLCASRAGGVETQYFGPGTRLLVL.

In this sample, this clonotype turned up a few times. The gene calls are TRBV7-3 and TRBJ1-2; 8 bases line up with TRBD1. V trimming: 4 bases; J trimming: 6 bases; junction bases outside the gene matches: 13. The CDR3 consists of 16 residues. Germline CDR1 reads SGHTA; CDR2 reads FQGTGA. CDR3 protein: CASSSPIGAGGNGYTF. CDR3 bases: TGTGCCAGCAGCTCACCCATCGGGGCAGGGGGCAATGGCTACACCTTC.

Many counts were recorded for this clonotype. This chain joins TRBV5-6 and TRBJ2-1; D uncertain. This CDR3 spans 13 amino acids. With 0 bases removed from V and 5 bases from J, the gap between germline ends came to 6 bases. In germline, CDR1 is SGHDT, CDR2 YYEEEE. The CDR3 nucleotides are TGTGCCAGCAGCTTGGTAAAAAACAATGAGCAGTTCTTC. It translates to CASSLVKNNEQFF.

This clonotype has a handful of counts. The V call is TRBV7-9, the J call TRBJ2-3; TRBD2 matches 7 bases. J was trimmed by 4 bases and V by 0 bases; bases with no gene match: 4. Per the germline V gene, CDR1 is SEHNR and CDR2 is FQNEAQ (reference sequence). CDR3 size: 15 residues. CDR3 coding DNA: TGTGCCAGCAGCTTAGCAAGACTAGCATCAGATACGCAGTATTTT. Encoded protein: CASSLARLASDTQYF.

This clonotype was found a few times. J is TRBJ2-3 and V is TRBV24-1, with TRBD2 matching 8 bases. The V segment lost 7 bases and the J segment 5 bases; nucleotides outside the gene matches: 7. The CDR3 is 14 amino acids. The V gene's germline CDR1 is KGHDR and CDR2 SFDVKD. The CDR3 DNA follows: TGTGCCACCAGCGGGGGGGCCAGGTTAGATACGCAGTATTTT. Translation: CATSGGARLDTQYF.

This clonotype was found once. This rearrangement joins TRBV20-1 to TRBJ2-2; 10 nucleotides align to TRBD1. Losses at the gene ends were 3 bases for V and 6 bases for J; bases not matched to a gene: 7. The CDR3 length is 15 residues. Germline assignment: CDR1 DFQATT and CDR2 SNEGSKA (reference sequence). In nucleotides, the CDR3 is TGCAGTGCTAGGTACCGGGACAGGGGAGCCGGGGAGCTGTTTTTT. It codes for CSARYRDRGAGELFF.